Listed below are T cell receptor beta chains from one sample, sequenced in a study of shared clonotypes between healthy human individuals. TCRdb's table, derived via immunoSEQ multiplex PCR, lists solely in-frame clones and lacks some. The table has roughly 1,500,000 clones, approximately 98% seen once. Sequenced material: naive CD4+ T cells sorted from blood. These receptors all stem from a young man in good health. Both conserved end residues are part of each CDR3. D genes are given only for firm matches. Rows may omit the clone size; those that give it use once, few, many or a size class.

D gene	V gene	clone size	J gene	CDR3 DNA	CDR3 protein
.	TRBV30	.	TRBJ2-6	TGTGCCTGGAACACGGGGATCGGGGCCAACGTCCTGACTTTC	CAWNTGIGANVLTF
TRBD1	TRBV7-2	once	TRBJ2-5	TGTGCCAGCAGCCCGTGGACAGGGAAAGAGACCCAGTACTTC	CASSPWTGKETQYF
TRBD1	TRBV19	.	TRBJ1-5	TGTGCCAGTAGTATAAGACAGGGTGCTGGACAGCCCCAGCATTTT	CASSIRQGAGQPQHF
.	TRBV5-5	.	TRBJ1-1	TGTGCCAGCAGCTTCGGCAGCCCCTTTGAAGCTTTCTTT	CASSFGSPFEAFF
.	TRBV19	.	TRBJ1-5	TGTGCCAGCCGACCCCCCGGGGGCGGAGGCAATCAGCCCCAGCATTTT	CASRPPGGGGNQPQHF
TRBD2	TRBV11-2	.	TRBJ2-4	TGTGCCAGCAGCTTCTCCCCTAGCGGGAGTCTGAACATTCAGTACTTC	CASSFSPSGSLNIQYF
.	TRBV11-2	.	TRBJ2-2	TGTGCCAGCAGCCCATTGGCCGCCCCGATTACCGGGGAGCTGTTTTTT	CASSPLAAPITGELFF
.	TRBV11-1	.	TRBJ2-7	TGTGCCAGTAAGAGGGGACGGTACTACGAGCAGTACTTC	CASKRGRYYEQYF
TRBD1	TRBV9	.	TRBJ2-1	TGTGCCAGCAGCGTAGCTTTGGGACAGCCTTACAATGAGCAGTTCTTC	CASSVALGQPYNEQFF
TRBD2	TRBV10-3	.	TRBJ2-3	TGTGCCATCAGTGAAGGGACTAGTTCGGATACGCAGTATTTT	CAISEGTSSDTQYF
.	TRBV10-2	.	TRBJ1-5	TGCGCCAGCAGGAGGGATAGCAATCAGCCCCAGCATTTT	CASRRDSNQPQHF
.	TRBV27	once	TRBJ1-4	TGTGCCAGCAGCTTAATGGGCAGGGGTGAAAAACTGTTTTTT	CASSLMGRGEKLFF
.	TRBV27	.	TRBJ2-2	TGTGCCAGCAGTTTGGAACACCGAGGCACCGGGGAGCTGTTTTTT	CASSLEHRGTGELFF
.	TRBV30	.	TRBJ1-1	TGTGCCTGGAGTGTTATACAGGGTGGAGCTTTCTTT	CAWSVIQGGAFF
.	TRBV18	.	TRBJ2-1	TGTGCCAGCTCACCACAAGGGGCTGGGTCCTACAATGAGCAGTTCTTC	CASSPQGAGSYNEQFF
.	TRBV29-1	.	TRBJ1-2	TGCAGCGTTTCCATCTGGACTTCTAACTATGGCTACACCTTC	CSVSIWTSNYGYTF
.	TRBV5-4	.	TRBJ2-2	TGTGCCAGCAGTCCCCCCCTTGGGATTGGGAACACCGGGGAGCTGTTTTTT	CASSPPLGIGNTGELFF
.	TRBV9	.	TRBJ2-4	TGTGCCAGCAGCGTAGAGGGACACGGGAACATTCAGTACTTC	CASSVEGHGNIQYF
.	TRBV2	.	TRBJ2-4	TGTGCCAGCAGTGAGGTAGCGTTAGGGAGGAAGTACTTC	CASSEVALGRKYF
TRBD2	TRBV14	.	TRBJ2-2	TGTGCCAGCAGCGAAAGACTAGCGGGACTCTTTGCCGGGGAGCTGTTTTTT	CASSERLAGLFAGELFF
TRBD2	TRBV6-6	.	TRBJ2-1	TGTGCCAGCAGTTTCCGACTAGCGGGATACAATGAGCAGTTCTTC	CASSFRLAGYNEQFF
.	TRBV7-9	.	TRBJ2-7	TGTGCCAGCAGCTTAGCGCGGATGGGAGTATTCTGGCACGAGCAGTACTTC	CASSLARMGVFWHEQYF